The 5 T cell receptor beta chains given below trace back to one sample, sequenced in a study of blood T cell repertoires in COVID-19. TCRdb's table, derived via immunoSEQ multiplex PCR, lists solely in-frame clones and lacks some. The sample contains more than 140,000 clones, around 88% of which appear only once. Sequencing was done on a sample of peripheral blood. These receptors originate from a woman between 55 and 75 years old with acute or convalescent COVID-19.

This rearrangement joins TRBV7-2 to TRBJ1-2, with 12 bases fitting TRBD1. There are 18 residues in the CDR3. The germline V gene has CDR1 SGHTA and CDR2 FQGNSA. Trimming cost V 6 bases and J 4 bases; bases outside gene matches: 15. CDR3 sequence reads: CASSSDPGQGAPGYGYTF. In nucleotides, the CDR3 is TGTGCCAGCAGTTCCGACCCGGGACAGGGGGCGCCCGGCTATGGCTACACCTTC.

The chain carries TRBV7-9 and TRBJ2-7; perhaps TRBD2 as D (6 bases). The V gene's germline CDR1 is SEHNR and CDR2 FQNEAQ (reference sequence). V gave up 6 bases and J gave up 3 bases, with 12 bases separating them. The CDR3 is 13 amino acids. The DNA for the CDR3 is TGTGCCAGCAGGACGGGGGAGCTCTACGAGCAGTACTTC. This sequence encodes CASRTGELYEQYF.

The gene calls are TRBV14 and TRBJ2-1, with a weak D call TRBD1 (6 bases). The CDR3 extends over 13 amino acids. V shed 11 bases and J shed 5 bases, with 16 bases lying between them. Looked up from germline, CDR1 is SGHDN and CDR2 is FVKESK. The CDR3 DNA is TGTGCCTCACAGGGACACCCAAACAATGAGCAGTTCTTC. Encoded protein: CASQGHPNNEQFF.

The CDR3 coding sequence is TGCGCCAGCAGCCCACCTGGACAGGGTCCAGATGGCTACACCTTC. It specifies CASSPPGQGPDGYTF. The chain couples TRBV5-1 to TRBJ1-2, with 8 bases aligning to TRBD1. CDR1 and CDR2 from the germline V gene are SGHRS and YFSETQ. The V gene end was trimmed by 4 bases and the J gene end by 6 bases; junction bases not matched to a gene: 11. The CDR3 has 15 residues.

The rearrangement uses TRBV6-2 or TRBV6-3 and TRBJ2-4, with TRBD1 matching 12 bases. Per the germline V gene, CDR1 is MNHEY and CDR2 is SVGEGT. J gave up 9 bases and V 6 bases, and 6 bases lay outside the gene matches. This CDR3 is built from 14 residues. The DNA of the CDR3 is TGTGCCAGCAGCTCCGGGACAGGGGGCGTCATTCAGTACTTC. This encodes CASSSGTGGVIQYF.